One and the same sample provided the 18 T cell receptor beta chains below, sequenced in a study of T-cell memory formation after mild COVID-19. TCRdb re-called the 5' RACE reads with MiXCR, one entry per CDR3 protein. The profile shows approximately 250,000 distinct CDR3 sequences, over 15% of them singletons. The material sequenced was PBMCs or a T cell subset sorted from them (not recorded which). The source of these receptors is a man between 18 and 35 years old who had mild COVID-19 (a few samples of this study predate the infection). Cell type and time point are not known.

The sample holds a few counts of this clonotype. V is TRBV18 and J is TRBJ1-6; D is ambiguous. The CDR3 runs 13 residues. CDR1 is KGHSH and CDR2 is LQKENI in the germline V gene. V dropped 3 bases and J dropped 10 bases, with 10 bases sitting between them. Written as DNA, the CDR3 is TGTGCCAGCTCACCCACCACGGAATCACCCCTCCACTTT. Amino acids: CASSPTTESPLHF.

V is TRBV6-2 or TRBV6-3 and J is TRBJ2-3; D is perhaps TRBD1 (5 bases). In germline, CDR1 is MNHEY, CDR2 SVGEGT. V was trimmed by 0 bases and J by 2 bases, leaving 15 bases between them. The CDR3 is made up of 17 amino acids. CDR3 in DNA: TGTGCCAGCAGTTACTCCCGGCAGGGTTCTTTCACAGATACGCAGTATTTT. As protein: CASSYSRQGSFTDTQYF.

This sequence joins TRBV29-1 and TRBJ2-5, with D perhaps TRBD2 (5 bases). The CDR3 runs to 12 residues. The V gene's germline CDR1 is SQVTM and CDR2 ANQGSEA. Trimming cost V 7 bases and J 5 bases, with 14 bases left between them. CDR3 in DNA: TGCAGCGCCGGGGTCGGCGGGGAGACCCAGTACTTC. Translation: CSAGVGGETQYF. Filled out from reference TRBV29-1 and TRBJ2-5, the complete variable domain reads SAVISQKPSRDICQRGTSLTIQCQVDSQVTMMFWYRQQPGQSLTLIATANQGSEATYESGFVIDKFPISRPNLTFSTLTVSNMSPEDSSIYLCSAGVGGETQYFGPGTRLLVL.

The chain couples TRBV7-3 to TRBJ2-5; D is perhaps TRBD2 (6 bases). The CDR3 totals 13 residues. From germline, CDR1 is SGHTA and CDR2 FQGTGA. V dropped 9 bases and J dropped 3 bases, with 14 bases sitting between them. CDR3 in amino acids: CARLREDKETQYF. The DNA for the CDR3 is TGTGCCAGGCTAAGGGAGGACAAAGAGACCCAGTACTTC. The whole variable domain, filled in from reference TRBV7-3 and TRBJ2-5, reads GAGVSQTPSNKVTEKGKYVELRCDPISGHTALYWYRQSLGQGPEFLIYFQGTGAADDSGLPNDRFFAVRPEGSVSTLKIQRTERGDSAVYLCARLREDKETQYFGPGTRLLVL.

The V and J genes are TRBV5-1 and TRBJ2-5; 8 bases agree with TRBD1. Germline V gene sequence: CDR1 SGHRS, CDR2 YFSETQ. V trimming: 0 bases; J trimming: 4 bases; junction bases outside the gene matches: 5. The CDR3 totals 15 residues. The CDR3 region is CASSLVGRGLETQYF. CDR3 DNA: TGCGCCAGCAGCTTGGTTGGCAGGGGGCTAGAGACCCAGTACTTC.

The genes are TRBV6-5 and TRBJ2-3, with a possible D match to TRBD2 (6 bases). V lost 0 bases and J lost 0, with 13 bases in between. The CDR3 contains 17 residues. CDR1 and CDR2 (germline): MNHEY, SVGAGI. In DNA form, the CDR3 reads TGTGCCAGCAGTTACTCTAGCGGCGGCGCGAGCACAGATACGCAGTATTTT. This sequence encodes CASSYSSGGASTDTQYF.

There are a few counts of this clonotype. The V gene is TRBV7-3, the J gene TRBJ2-7, with 7 positions matching TRBD1. CDR1 and CDR2 from the germline V gene are SGHTA and FQGTGA. The length of the CDR3 is 15 residues. The V gene end was trimmed by 6 bases and the J gene end by 4 bases; junction bases not matched to a gene: 12. For the CDR3, the DNA is TGTGCCAGCAGTGCCACACAGGGGAACCTTTACGAGCAGTACTTC. It codes for CASSATQGNLYEQYF.

The CDR3 DNA reads TGTGCCAGTCGAGAGCAGGTGCAAGAGACCCAGTACTTC. Amino acid sequence: CASREQVQETQYF. The rearrangement links TRBV5-6 to TRBJ2-5; no clear D. V was cut by 8 bases and J by 2 bases, with 13 bases left in between. The germline V gene has CDR1 SGHDT and CDR2 YYEEEE. This CDR3 comprises 13 residues.

This clonotype was seen a handful of times. The chain couples TRBV20-1 to TRBJ2-1; TRBD2 matches at 7 bases. The V gene's germline CDR1 is DFQATT and CDR2 SNEGSKA (reference sequence). With 2 bases clipped from V and 0 bases from J, the junction kept 4 bases outside the gene matches. The CDR3 contains 15 residues. Written as DNA, the CDR3 is TGCAGTGCTAGAAAGCGGGATAGCTCCTACAATGAGCAGTTCTTC. It is translated as CSARKRDSSYNEQFF.

The V gene is TRBV7-3, the J gene TRBJ1-1; D is unclear. With 4 bases removed from V and 10 bases from J, the gap between germline ends came to 19 bases. The CDR3 contains 14 residues. CDR1 is SGHTA, CDR2 FQGTGA, per germline. The CDR3 nucleotides read TGTGCCAGCAGCTCCCGGACGATATCACCCCGAGCTTTCTTT. Amino acids: CASSSRTISPRAFF.

This clonotype occurred a few times. The V call is TRBV5-5, the J call TRBJ2-2; tentatively, D is TRBD1 or TRBD2 (5 bases each). V dropped 0 bases and J dropped 7 bases, with 7 bases sitting between them. Per the germline V gene, CDR1 is SGHKS and CDR2 is YYEKEE (reference sequence). This CDR3 is 13 amino acids long. CDR3 sequence reads: CASSLGDGGELFF. CDR3 in DNA: TGTGCCAGCAGCTTGGGGGACGGCGGGGAGCTGTTTTTT.

This clonotype showed up just a few times. J is TRBJ1-2 and V is TRBV12-3 or TRBV12-4; 11 positions match TRBD1. This CDR3 region has 16 residues. V shed 1 base, J shed 7 bases, and the junction held 8 bases outside the gene matches. CDR3 bases: TGTGCCAGCAGTTTAGGGAGGACAGGGGGCGGTCGTGGCTACACCTTC. Protein: CASSLGRTGGGRGYTF.

There are a few counts of this clonotype. This chain links TRBV7-3 with TRBJ2-5; tentatively, D is TRBD1 (6 bases). This CDR3 has 14 residues. Trimming pared 5 bases from V and 7 bases from J, leaving 17 bases between. Germline V gives CDR1 SGHTA, CDR2 FQGTGA. The DNA of the CDR3 is TGTGCCAGCAGCCACCCGGACAGTCCGGGGACCCAGTACTTC. Translation gives CASSHPDSPGTQYF. Using reference TRBV7-3 and TRBJ2-5 for the parts outside the CDR3, the full variable domain is GAGVSQTPSNKVTEKGKYVELRCDPISGHTALYWYRQSLGQGPEFLIYFQGTGAADDSGLPNDRFFAVRPEGSVSTLKIQRTERGDSAVYLCASSHPDSPGTQYFGPGTRLLVL.

This clonotype was counted only a few times. This chain uses TRBV11-2 with TRBJ2-1; a possible D gene is TRBD1 (6 bases). Looked up from germline, CDR1 is SGHAT and CDR2 is FQNNGV. V lost 4 bases and J 3 bases, leaving 13 bases between the germline ends. CDR3 length: 15 amino acids. The CDR3 coding sequence is TGTGCCAGCAGCTCCACAGGGAAATTCTACAATGAGCAGTTCTTC. It yields the protein CASSSTGKFYNEQFF.

This clonotype was seen many times. This chain connects TRBV24-1 to TRBJ2-3, with TRBD2 matching over 7 bases. In germline, CDR1 is KGHDR, CDR2 SFDVKD. Trimming cost V 4 bases and J 5 bases; bases outside gene matches: 8. The CDR3 spans 15 residues. The CDR3 region is CATSDTRGYGDTQYF. The CDR3 coding sequence is TGTGCCACCAGTGACACGCGGGGGTACGGAGATACGCAGTATTTT.

The sample holds a few counts of this clonotype. This chain uses TRBV6-6 with TRBJ2-1; perhaps TRBD2 as D (5 bases). V was cut by 6 bases and J by 10 bases, with 16 bases left in between. The CDR3 has 13 residues. Germline V gene lookup returns CDR1 MNHNY and CDR2 SVGAGI (reference sequence). The CDR3, as DNA: TGTGCCAGCAGCCCACGGGGAAAAGGGGAGCAGTTCTTC. Amino acid sequence: CASSPRGKGEQFF.

The chain joins TRBV4-2 to TRBJ2-7; no definite D call. The CDR3 contains 15 residues. Trimming left V 0 bases short and J 0 bases short, with 9 bases between. Germline V gives CDR1 LGHNA, CDR2 YNFKEQ. CDR3 in DNA: TGTGCCAGCAGCCAAGATTTGGTAGACTCCTACGAGCAGTACTTC. It encodes CASSQDLVDSYEQYF.

A single count supports this clonotype. The chain has TRBV12-3 or TRBV12-4 and TRBJ2-7, with D perhaps TRBD1 (6 bases). V was cut by 2 bases and J by 0 bases, with 8 bases left in between. CDR3 length equals 14 residues. The CDR3 DNA sequence: TGTGCCAGCAGTTTACGGGACACCTCCTACGAGCAGTACTTC. Encoded protein: CASSLRDTSYEQYF.